This T cell receptor (beta chain) appears in the sequencing data of a study of T cell repertoires in cytomegalovirus infection. Each CDR3 protein gets one entry after TCRdb re-called the reads with MiXCR. Of some 900,000 distinct CDR3 sequences listed, about 30% are singletons. This clonotype was detected ten times or more. No antigen is known for it. The CDR3 is 13 residues long. Trimming took 3 bases from V and 5 from J, leaving 9 bases between them. The V gene's germline CDR1 is MNHNS and CDR2 SASEGT. Sequences were derived from cultured CD8+ T cells from PBMCs, sampled from culture after CMV antigen stimulation. The clonotype comes from a human donor in good health (CMV status not recorded). Some clones in this sample may be carry-over from other donors' samples. The gene calls are TRBV6-1 and TRBJ2-3; no reliable D call. The CDR3 DNA reads as TGTGCCAGCAGTGACGAGTTTGGAGATACGCAGTATTTT. This gives the protein CASSDEFGDTQYF.